The following is a TCR beta chain sequence with its context. No antigen is known for it. This CDR3 spans 15 amino acids. The germline V gene encodes CDR1 SGHDN and CDR2 FVKESK. Trimming at V came to 4 bases and at J to 1 base, leaving 5 bases not matched to a gene. With ipilimumab providing CTLA-4 blockade, focal radiation was administered to patients who had chemo-refractory metastatic non-small-cell lung cancer. Profiling relied on immunoSEQ multiplex PCR, and the TCRdb table lists in-frame clones only, not all of them. The data hold 42,000 or so clones, with 75% to 85% observed a single time. This entry is derived from a study of radiotherapy plus CTLA-4 blockade in lung cancer. Broader study findings: Radiotherapy plus ipilimumab was followed by expansion in blood of tumor-derived TCR clones.

This TCR was sampled from a human donor with non-small cell lung cancer that progressed on radiotherapy plus ipilimumab. The sequenced sample was peripheral blood, obtained from a patient treated with radiotherapy plus ipilimumab. The chain uses TRBV14 and TRBJ2-3; 7 positions match TRBD1. The CDR3 loop is CASSRITGGTDTQYF. The CDR3 DNA is TGTGCCAGCAGCCGCATCACAGGGGGCACAGATACGCAGTATTTT. The variable domain in full, completed from reference TRBV14 and TRBJ2-3, reads EAGVTQFPSHSVIEKGQTVTLRCDPISGHDNLYWYRRVMGKEIKFLLHFVKESKQDESGMPNNRFLAERTGGTYSTLKVQPAELEDSGVYFCASSRITGGTDTQYFGPGTRLTVL.